Here is one T cell receptor (beta chain) with its context. No cognate antigen has been identified for it. Base qualities are missing; no much larger clone stands one base away. This entry is derived from a study of cytomegalovirus exposure and HLA in healthy donors (dated by TCRdb to 2017 to 2019). Context from the whole study: According to an earlier analysis of 587 of the donors, 150 million to 200 million T cells yielded 90 million to 130 million unique TCR beta sequences and around 280 Gb of sequence data. Roughly 320 gigabases of sequencing data and 91 million or so unique TCR sequences made up an early release that covered approximately 650 HLA-typed donors. The genetic ancestry cluster associated with self-reported Caucasian donors included over 65% of the 398 genotyped donors. The study was designed to test whether signatures of past pathogen exposure could be identified by cataloging public T cell receptors. The T cell repertoires of 666 subjects were profiled by immunosequencing and related to cytomegalovirus serostatus. Along with the roughly 710-subject first cohort, a separate validation cohort of around 120 different subjects was used. High-throughput TCR immunosequencing, statistical association of individual TCRs with disease status, and machine learning were combined to predict cytomegalovirus infection status. To study patterns of TCR occurrence, a later analysis re-analyzed previously published TCR beta repertoires from around 670 donors and added high-resolution HLA genotyping. Rather than drawing on any new phenotypic data, the later analysis identified candidate immune exposures from TCR beta sequences and the way those sequences occurred across donors. An earlier analysis of some 600 of the donors applied high-throughput TCR beta sequencing to assess whether each TCR beta V gene segment acted as functional or pseudogenic. Donor age, sex, ethnicity and CMV serostatus were compiled alongside the repertoire data. A later genetic analysis took genome-wide SNP genotypes for about three fifths of the 666 donors and used that subset as a discovery cohort. Every discovery cohort repertoire had been produced on one sequencing platform. HLA typing covered class I and class II loci at four-digit resolution. The number of donors typed differed by locus, with roughly 629-640 for A, B, C, DRB1 and DQB1, around 520 for DQA1, 606 for DPA1, and some 450 for DPB1. Roughly 5 DR-DQ haplotypes were treated as single units for association and clustering because of strong linkage in the cohort. Across roughly 420 genotyped donors of the cohort, an average of about 250,000 unique TCR beta nucleotide sequences per donor were sequenced, and approximately 19% of those sequences were non-productive. Broad study findings and their caveats: V-gene and J-gene trimming of TCR beta chains was associated with a missense DCLRE1C variant in a later genetic analysis, and the association was replicated in an independent cohort. A later analysis associated about 16,000 TCR beta sequences with specific HLA alleles at a false discovery rate of 0.05. Most TCR sequences were seen in very few donors, while some public TCRs were found in many individuals. In a later analysis, TCR association rates were found to vary across HLA loci, with the most associated TCRs seen for DRB1 alleles and the fewest for HLA-C alleles. The authors suggested that the approach could potentially be generalized to other disease states and immunological phenotypes. In vitro tests confirmed that a few of the cytomegalovirus-associated TCR beta chains recognize cytomegalovirus antigens. CMV serostatus was the only immune exposure information available for the cohort. A later genetic analysis reported fewer N-insertions in productive TCRs among donors in an Asian-associated ancestry cluster than the roughly 640-donor mean. Because the 87-base-pair reads could not distinguish some IMGT-functional V segments, including TRBV6-2 and TRBV6-3, those segments were excluded. The study gave a list of 150 to 200 TCR beta chains associated with cytomegalovirus. Correlated functional status among segregating V segments might reflect linkage disequilibrium, but an unknown experimental factor could not be ruled out. Most CMV-associated TCR beta chains appeared to be HLA-restricted in a later analysis, and the HLA associations seemed to be driven largely by CMV exposure. Broadly in line with IMGT annotations, most TCR beta V segments showed up in productive rearrangements about 90% or about 30% of the time in an earlier analysis of several hundred of the donors. According to a later analysis, parvovirus B19, influenza, CMV and Epstein-Barr virus appeared linked to several top co-occurrence clusters. A cluster of highly shared sequence variants was judged likely to be a technical artifact of the sequencing pipeline. The classifier was reported to diagnose cytomegalovirus status with high specificity and sensitivity in both the original cohort and the validation cohort. HLA typing was unavailable for some donors at each locus, so association tests used only the typed subset. Because counts were too low, 15 to 20 rarely observed V segments, including chromosome 9 orphons, were excluded from the earlier analysis of fewer than 650 of the donors. Compared with equally common non-associated chains, HLA-associated TCR beta chains in a later analysis were more clonally expanded and had lower generation probabilities. This cohort had only TCR beta chains sequenced, and the lack of alpha or paired-chain data limited which features could be detected. Roughly uniform sequencing depth across donors was assumed in presence/absence analyses, although this assumption may not hold. Strong co-occurrence of HLA alleles, especially DR and DQ, made assigning TCR associations to individual alleles difficult. A further reported finding was that TCR beta sequences accurately predicted the HLA-A and HLA-B alleles for most subjects in the first cohort.

Libraries were constructed by the immunoSEQ multiplex PCR assay. For the multiplex PCR, a mixture combining 60 forward primers for TCR Vbeta segments and 13 reverse primers for TCR Jbeta segments was used. Amplification of the CDR3 region of rearranged TCR beta genes was performed with a multiplex PCR assay on genomic DNA. The amplified TCR beta libraries were sequenced on the Illumina HiSeq System as 87-base-pair reads. The authors processed their data as follows. A later analysis counted approximately 76 million unique TCR beta chains across the 666 repertoires, and around 12 million of these chains were shared by at least two donors. A nearest-neighbor algorithm error-corrected the raw reads and collapsed the reads into unique sequences, merging closely related sequences to remove PCR and sequencing errors. To assign V, D and J gene segments, CDR3 sequences were aligned to IMGT reference sequences. Each retained sequence needed at least a six-nucleotide match to both a V gene segment and a J gene segment. A rearrangement was called productive if the CDR3 had no stop codons and remained in frame with V and J, and every other rearrangement was called non-productive. CDR3 was defined by IMGT convention, running from the second conserved V-encoded cysteine to the conserved J-encoded phenylalanine. In an earlier analysis of 587 of the donors, sequences lacking an unambiguous match to a single V gene segment were excluded. An earlier analysis of almost 600 of the donors classified V segments as functional when productive rearrangements were above 56.7% and as segregating when the standard deviation between donors was above 5%. A statistical classification framework was developed to diagnose cytomegalovirus status using the catalog of TCR beta chain sequences. A later analysis assigned V and J genes by comparing TCR nucleotide sequences with IMGT/GENE-DB human TR gene sequences. Using the TCRdist pipeline, a later analysis assigned CDR3 sequences along with most-parsimonious VDJ recombination scenarios. In a later analysis, each TCR beta chain was defined by its CDR3 amino acid sequence together with its V-gene family, and reads without a unique V-gene family were excluded. A later analysis removed 600 or so highly shared, low-generation-probability nucleotide sequences to deal with suspected cross-contamination and a sequencing artifact. For each public chain, a later analysis derived a clonal expansion index from normalized ranks of inferred template counts within each repertoire. In a later analysis, generation probabilities were computed with a VDJ recombination model fitted to out-of-frame rearrangements, and the resulting probabilities were checked against IGoR. In a later analysis, TCR-TCR, TCR-HLA and TCR-CMV co-occurrence was scored with hypergeometric tests, and a repertoire-size bias correction was applied to TCR pairs. To estimate false discovery rates, a later analysis permuted the HLA or CMV assignments 20 times. A later analysis grouped co-occurring TCRs with DBSCAN, adding TCRdist sequence similarity when clustering within HLA-allele-positive subsets. Repertoires with fewer than 30,000 or more than 120,000 public chains, plus five repertoires with anomalous nucleotide sharing, were excluded from co-occurrence clustering. TCRdb obtained this table from immuneACCESS and retained in-frame rearrangements with V and J assigned. These tables miss some clones; where compared with another copy, unresolved V genes account for less than half of the shortfall, and the remainder is unexplained. Clone size and the V and J calls come from that table; the DNA yielded D and trimming. The sample profile shows roughly 290,000 clones; 80% of them were found once. Approximately 0.3% of the sample is held by the ten biggest clonotypes.

The CDR3 starts with the cysteine, ends with the phenylalanine, and has 18 residues. Only the CDR3 region is kept as DNA, spanning 54 bases read in frame from base 1. In total, about 650 healthy bone marrow donors made up the cohort. At the time of sampling, every cohort member was nominally healthy, though immune exposures that went unrecorded were likely present. The donor tested CMV seronegative, placing the donor among the 352 seronegative members of the cohort. Every donor gave a peripheral blood sample, and the peripheral blood mononuclear cells from that sample were used for TCR beta sequencing. Genomic DNA extraction from the blood cell samples was performed with the Qiagen DNeasy Blood Extraction Kit.

Sequencing was done on a sample of PBMCs. This clonotype was sampled from a girl aged 2 to 9 in good health and CMV-seronegative. The receptor chain draws on TRBV21-1 and TRBJ2-2; TRBD2, the table's D call, was not compared with the DNA. TRBV21-1 is an annotated pseudogene. Here the CDR3 is given as CASSNTGLAAPNTGELFF. The DNA sequence is TGTGCCAGCAGCAATACTGGGCTAGCGGCTCCGAACACCGGGGAGCTGTTTTTT.